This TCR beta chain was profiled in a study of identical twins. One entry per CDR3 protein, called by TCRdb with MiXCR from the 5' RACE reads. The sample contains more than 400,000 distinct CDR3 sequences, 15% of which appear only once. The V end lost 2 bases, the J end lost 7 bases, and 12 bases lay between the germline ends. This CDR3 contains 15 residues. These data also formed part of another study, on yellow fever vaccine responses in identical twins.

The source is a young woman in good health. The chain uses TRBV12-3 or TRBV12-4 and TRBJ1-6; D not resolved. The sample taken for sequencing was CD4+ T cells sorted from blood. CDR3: CASSLRQTENSPLHF. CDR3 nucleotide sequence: TGTGCCAGCAGTTTACGACAAACGGAAAATTCACCCCTCCACTTT.